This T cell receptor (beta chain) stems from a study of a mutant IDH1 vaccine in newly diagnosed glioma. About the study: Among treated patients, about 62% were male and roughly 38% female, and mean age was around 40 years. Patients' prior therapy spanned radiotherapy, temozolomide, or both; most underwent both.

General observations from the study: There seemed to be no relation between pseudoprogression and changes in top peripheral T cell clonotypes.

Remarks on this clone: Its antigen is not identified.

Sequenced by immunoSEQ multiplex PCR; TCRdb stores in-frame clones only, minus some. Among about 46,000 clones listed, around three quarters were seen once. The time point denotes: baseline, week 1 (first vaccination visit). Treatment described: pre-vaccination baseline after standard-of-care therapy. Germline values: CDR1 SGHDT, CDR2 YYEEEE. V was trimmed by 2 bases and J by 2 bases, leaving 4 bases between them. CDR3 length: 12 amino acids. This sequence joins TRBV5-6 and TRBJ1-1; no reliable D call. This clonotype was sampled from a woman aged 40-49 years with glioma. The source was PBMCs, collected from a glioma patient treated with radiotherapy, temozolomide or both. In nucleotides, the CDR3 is TGTGCCAGCAGCTTTGGTAACACTGAAGCTTTCTTT. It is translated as CASSFGNTEAFF.